Detailed here is one T cell receptor (beta chain). What it recognizes is unknown. This entry belongs to a study of T cell repertoires in cytomegalovirus infection. Study-level background: Signatures in public TCR beta sequences pointed to both CMV infection and matching HLA type.

TCRdb independently ran MiXCR on the reads; one entry per CDR3 protein. The sample carries about 200,000 distinct CDR3 sequences, 9.5% recorded once. Regarding the study as a whole: CMV carriers having the relevant HLA were flagged by cumulative public TCR beta family frequency. Ex vivo responses were dominated by HLA-C-restricted CMV-specific TCR beta clonotypes.

The sequencing input was PBMCs. The source is a human donor in good health (CMV status not recorded). Some clones in this sample may be carry-over from other donors' samples.

CDR3: CASSLGWGANTGELFF. The CDR3 DNA reads as TGTGCCAGCAGCTTAGGATGGGGGGCCAACACCGGGGAGCTGTTTTTT. The rearrangement links TRBV7-6 to TRBJ2-2; D assignment may be TRBD1 or TRBD2 (6 bases each). V lost 1 base, J lost 2 bases, and 11 bases lay in between. Germline V gene lookup returns CDR1 SGHVS and CDR2 FNYEAQ. This CDR3 region has 16 residues.